This TCR beta chain was found in a study of human T cells and chemical hapten exposure. Time point: pre-sensitization, week 0. Treatment meaning: therapeutic diphenylcyclopropenone sensitization with weekly scalp DPC. Prior to each patch test being applied, blood was drawn. What the library attached to individual cDNA molecules were unique molecular identifiers. TCRdb passed the RACE reads through MiXCR, listing each CDR3 protein once. Of under 400,000 distinct CDR3 sequences listed, 4% to 6% are singletons. This clonotype showed up many times. Trimming removed 5 bases from V and 9 bases from J; junction bases left unmatched: 14. The CDR3 consists of 15 residues. The V gene's germline CDR1 is SGHAT and CDR2 FQNNGV.

The receptor's source is a woman aged 45-60 years with alopecia areata. Some clones in this sample may be carry-over from other donors' samples. The sample consisted of whole blood, taken in connection with sensitization to the hapten diphenylcyclopropenone (DPC). This chain joins TRBV11-2 and TRBJ2-7, with 9 positions matching TRBD1. In DNA form, the CDR3 reads TGTGCCAGCAGCCCCTATGATGGGACAGGGTTAGTGCAGTACTTC. It codes for CASSPYDGTGLVQYF.